These 5 T cell receptor beta chains share one sample of origin, sequenced in a study of monozygotic twins with inflammatory bowel disease. Reanalyzing the 5' RACE reads, TCRdb keeps one entry per CDR3 protein, without DNA. Its clone listing holds roughly 300,000 distinct CDR3 sequences. The specimen was blood. These receptors were obtained from a human donor with ulcerative colitis or Crohn's disease, or a healthy co-twin of an affected twin (not recorded which).

The genes are TRBV27 and TRBJ2-1; as DNA is missing, the TRBD2 call by TCRdb cannot be tested. This CDR3 is 15 amino acids long. Germline CDR1 reads MNHEY; CDR2 reads SMNVEV (reference sequence). The CDR3 here is CASSLGLPTYNEQFF.

The chain employs TRBV4-3 and TRBJ2-3; TCRdb calls TRBD1, which cannot be checked without DNA. CDR1 is LGHNA, CDR2 YSLEER, per germline. The length of the CDR3 is 15 residues. The CDR3 reads CASSQEWGGQDTQYF.

V usage is TRBV2 and J usage is TRBJ2-6; TCRdb outputs TRBD1, but without DNA this stays unchecked. Per germline, CDR1 SNHLY and CDR2 FYNNEI. This CDR3 region has 14 residues. CDR3 protein: CASYTGTGANVLTF.

V usage is TRBV20-1 and J usage is TRBJ2-7; lacking DNA, the TRBD1 call made by TCRdb goes unchecked. CDR1 is DFQATT, CDR2 SNEGSKA, per germline (reference sequence). This CDR3 has 14 amino acids. CDR3: CSATDRDHTYEQYF.

The chain carries TRBV2 and TRBJ1-2; the D call of TRBD1 rests on TCRdb alone, since no DNA is present to check it. This CDR3 contains 15 residues. Germline V lookup: CDR1 SNHLY, CDR2 FYNNEI. This CDR3 reads CASSENDRANYGYTF.